This is a list of T cell receptor beta chains from one sample in a study of blood T cell repertoires in COVID-19. The repertoire was sequenced with immunoSEQ multiplex PCR; TCRdb's copy has only in-frame clones and lacks some. The sample carries just over 150,000 clones, around 93% recorded once. The sequenced material came from peripheral blood. Receptors were obtained from a woman in her forties or fifties with acute or convalescent COVID-19. CDR3s include the opening cysteine and the closing phenylalanine or tryptophan. Fields, in order: V gene, D gene, J gene, clone size, CDR3 DNA, CDR3 protein. The D gene is left open where the match is weak. Not every row has a clone size; where given, it reads once, few, many or a size class.

V: TRBV9
D: .
J: TRBJ1-2
size: .
DNA: TGTGCCAGCAGCGTAGTGGGAGGTGGGGACTATGGCTACACCTTC
CDR3: CASSVVGGGDYGYTF

V: TRBV13
D: TRBD1
J: TRBJ1-3
size: .
DNA: TGTGCCAGCAGCTTAGGTGGGACAGTTGGAAACACCATATATTTT
CDR3: CASSLGGTVGNTIYF

V: TRBV7-9
D: TRBD1
J: TRBJ2-1
size: .
DNA: TGTGCCAGCAGCCAAGGATTAGGGACAGGGGGCCCGCCGGAGTTCTTC
CDR3: CASSQGLGTGGPPEFF

V: TRBV7-9
D: .
J: TRBJ2-1
size: .
DNA: TGTGCCAGCAGCTACCCACTAGTTGGAGGTCCCGAGCAGTTCTTC
CDR3: CASSYPLVGGPEQFF

V: TRBV6-5
D: .
J: TRBJ1-1
size: .
DNA: TGTGCCAGCAAGATAGGGGCTGGGGGCGCTTTCTTT
CDR3: CASKIGAGGAFF

V: TRBV7-9
D: TRBD1
J: TRBJ2-5
size: .
DNA: TGTGCCAGCAGCCGTCGGACAGGGGGCGCAGAGACCCAGTACTTC
CDR3: CASSRRTGGAETQYF

V: TRBV2
D: .
J: TRBJ1-4
size: .
DNA: TGTGCCACGATAGACGGACATAATGAAAAACTGTTTTTT
CDR3: CATIDGHNEKLFF

V: TRBV9
D: TRBD1
J: TRBJ1-5
size: once
DNA: TGTGCCAGCAGCACAGGGGTCGGGCAGCCCCAGCATTTT
CDR3: CASSTGVGQPQHF

V: TRBV5-1
D: TRBD1
J: TRBJ1-2
size: once
DNA: TGCGCCAGCAGCTTACACCTGACCGGGACAGGGGGCGGCTACACCTTC
CDR3: CASSLHLTGTGGGYTF

V: TRBV3-1/TRBV3-2
D: .
J: TRBJ2-2
size: .
DNA: TGTGCCAGCAGCCCCCGGGGACTTGCGAACACCGGGGAGCTGTTTTTT
CDR3: CASSPRGLANTGELFF

V: TRBV6-6
D: .
J: TRBJ2-1
size: .
DNA: TGTGCCAGCACTTTCATTGGGCCGGGGAATGAGCAGTTCTTC
CDR3: CASTFIGPGNEQFF

V: TRBV12-5
D: .
J: TRBJ2-3
size: .
DNA: TGTGCTAGTGGTTTGGTTATTGGCACAGATACGCAGTATTTT
CDR3: CASGLVIGTDTQYF

V: TRBV6-1
D: .
J: TRBJ1-6
size: .
DNA: TGTGCCAGCAGTGAAGGGGGCTGGTATAATTCACCCCTCCACTTT
CDR3: CASSEGGWYNSPLHF

V: TRBV7-9
D: .
J: TRBJ1-2
size: once
DNA: TGTGCCAGCACCCGAGAACCGCCTAGGGGCTACACCTTC
CDR3: CASTREPPRGYTF

V: TRBV10-1
D: .
J: TRBJ2-5
size: .
DNA: TGCGCCAGCAGTGAGTCACAGGACGGGACCCAGTACTTC
CDR3: CASSESQDGTQYF

V: TRBV7-2
D: .
J: TRBJ1-4
size: once
DNA: TGTGCCAGCAGCTGGGGAGGGGTCGGTGAAAAACTGTTTTTT
CDR3: CASSWGGVGEKLFF

V: TRBV5-1
D: TRBD2
J: TRBJ2-1
size: .
DNA: TGCGCCAGCAGCGGACCCCGGTCGCGCGGGAGAGACCACAATGAGCAGTTCTTC
CDR3: CASSGPRSRGRDHNEQFF

V: TRBV15
D: TRBD1
J: TRBJ1-5
size: .
DNA: TGTGCCACCAGCAGACTCCCGACAGGGAGCTTTAATCAGCCCCAGCATTTT
CDR3: CATSRLPTGSFNQPQHF

V: TRBV12-3/TRBV12-4
D: TRBD1
J: TRBJ2-7
size: once
DNA: TGTGCCAGCGGCTGGACAGGGACCTACGAGCAGTACTTC
CDR3: CASGWTGTYEQYF

V: TRBV7-9
D: TRBD1
J: TRBJ2-2
size: .
DNA: TGTGCCAGCAACAAAGGACAGGCAAACACCGGGGAGCTGTTTTTT
CDR3: CASNKGQANTGELFF

V: TRBV9
D: TRBD2
J: TRBJ2-2
size: .
DNA: TGTGCCAGCAGCGGCCCCCTAGCGGGCGCCACCGGGGAGCTGTTTTTT
CDR3: CASSGPLAGATGELFF

V: TRBV10-3
D: .
J: TRBJ2-2
size: .
DNA: TGTGCCATAGCCGGGACTCCTAACACCGGGGAGCTGTTTTTT
CDR3: CAIAGTPNTGELFF

V: TRBV29-1
D: TRBD1
J: TRBJ1-1
size: .
DNA: TGCAGCGCCGAGGACAGGGCGAACACTGAAGCTTTCTTT
CDR3: CSAEDRANTEAFF

V: TRBV1
D: .
J: TRBJ2-7
size: .
DNA: TGCACCAGCAGCCAAGATCTGCAGCGGGAGATCTACGAGCAGTACTTC
CDR3: CTSSQDLQREIYEQYF

V: TRBV28
D: .
J: TRBJ2-7
size: few
DNA: TGTGCCAGCAGTTTAGGCCCCAAAGCGTACAACTCCTACGAGCAGTACTTC
CDR3: CASSLGPKAYNSYEQYF

V: TRBV7-2
D: .
J: TRBJ2-3
size: .
DNA: TGTGCCAGCAGCTTTACAGGGAGCATTACAGATACGCAGTATTTT
CDR3: CASSFTGSITDTQYF

V: TRBV6-1
D: TRBD1
J: TRBJ1-5
size: .
DNA: TGTGCCAGCAGTGTACTACAGGGGGTGGCGGGCCAGCCCCAGCATTTT
CDR3: CASSVLQGVAGQPQHF

V: TRBV6-5
D: TRBD1
J: TRBJ1-1
size: .
DNA: TGTGCCAGCAGAACTCCCTGGACAGGGAACACTGAAGCTTTCTTT
CDR3: CASRTPWTGNTEAFF

V: TRBV2
D: .
J: TRBJ2-7
size: .
DNA: TGTGCCAGCATGGAGGGGTACGAGCAGTACTTC
CDR3: CASMEGYEQYF

V: TRBV10-3
D: TRBD1
J: TRBJ1-1
size: few
DNA: TGTGCCATCACTGGAGACCCGGGACAGTCGAACACTGAAGCTTTCTTT
CDR3: CAITGDPGQSNTEAFF

V: TRBV5-6
D: .
J: TRBJ2-7
size: .
DNA: TGTGCCAGCAGCTTAAGTTACGGTGAGCAGTACTTC
CDR3: CASSLSYGEQYF

V: TRBV7-2
D: TRBD1
J: TRBJ2-2
size: .
DNA: TGTGCCAGCAGCCGGGACAGGCCGAACACCGGGGAGCTGTTTTTT
CDR3: CASSRDRPNTGELFF

V: TRBV5-1
D: TRBD2
J: TRBJ2-5
size: .
DNA: TGCGCCAGCAGCTTGATGGCTAGCGGGGGCCTGACGGCCCAGTACTTC
CDR3: CASSLMASGGLTAQYF

V: TRBV11-2
D: .
J: TRBJ2-3
size: once
DNA: TGTGCCAGCAGCTTAGGCCTGACACGGATGACAGATACGCAGTATTTT
CDR3: CASSLGLTRMTDTQYF

V: TRBV5-8
D: TRBD2
J: TRBJ2-5
size: .
DNA: TGTGCCAGCAGCTTGGGGTCGACTAGCGGGTACCAAGAGACCCAGTACTTC
CDR3: CASSLGSTSGYQETQYF

V: TRBV5-1
D: .
J: TRBJ2-7
size: .
DNA: TGCGCCAGCAGCTTCGGCCAGGGGCCCTACGAGCAGTACTTC
CDR3: CASSFGQGPYEQYF

V: TRBV11-2
D: .
J: TRBJ1-1
size: .
DNA: TGTGCCAGCAGACTAGACTACAACACTGAAGCTTTCTTT
CDR3: CASRLDYNTEAFF

V: TRBV4-2
D: TRBD1
J: TRBJ1-2
size: .
DNA: TGTGCCAGCAGCCAGGGTGACAGGGGTGGCTACACCTTC
CDR3: CASSQGDRGGYTF

V: TRBV7-8
D: TRBD1
J: TRBJ2-5
size: .
DNA: TGTGCCAGCAGCTCGGGGACAGCAAAAGAGACCCAGTACTTC
CDR3: CASSSGTAKETQYF

V: TRBV28
D: .
J: TRBJ1-2
size: .
DNA: TGTGCCAGCAGTCCCCCCCGCCGGGATCACACCTTC
CDR3: CASSPPRRDHTF

V: TRBV19
D: .
J: TRBJ1-1
size: .
DNA: TGTGCCAGTAGTATCCAGGAAGATTTAATGAACACTGAAGCTTTCTTT
CDR3: CASSIQEDLMNTEAFF

V: TRBV7-2
D: TRBD1
J: TRBJ1-5
size: .
DNA: TGTGCCAGCAGCCCAAGGACAGGCCCGATGGCCCAGCATTTT
CDR3: CASSPRTGPMAQHF

V: TRBV18
D: TRBD1
J: TRBJ2-1
size: .
DNA: TGTGCCAGCTCACCAGGACAGGGCGATGAGCAGTTCTTC
CDR3: CASSPGQGDEQFF

V: TRBV6-6
D: .
J: TRBJ2-7
size: .
DNA: TGTGCCAGCAGTTACAAGACAGTTACCTACGAGCAGTACTTC
CDR3: CASSYKTVTYEQYF

V: TRBV13
D: TRBD1
J: TRBJ1-2
size: .
DNA: TGTGCCAGCAGCTCCCGGGACAGGGGGCTCCCTAACTATGGCTACACCTTC
CDR3: CASSSRDRGLPNYGYTF

V: TRBV7-9
D: .
J: TRBJ2-4
size: many
DNA: TGTGCCAGCAGCTCCTTGGAGCCCGCCAAAAACATTCAGTACTTC
CDR3: CASSSLEPAKNIQYF

V: TRBV4-3
D: .
J: TRBJ2-5
size: .
DNA: TGCGCCAGCAGCCAAGATCCCTCAGAGACCCAGTACTTC
CDR3: CASSQDPSETQYF

V: TRBV9
D: .
J: TRBJ1-2
size: .
DNA: TGTGCCAGCAGCGCTACCCCCTTAACAGGGCAGGTGGGTGGCTACACCTTC
CDR3: CASSATPLTGQVGGYTF

V: TRBV30
D: .
J: TRBJ1-2
size: .
DNA: TGTGCCTGGAGTGCAGGGAGGTATGGCTACACCTTC
CDR3: CAWSAGRYGYTF

V: TRBV9
D: TRBD2
J: TRBJ2-1
size: once
DNA: TGTGCCAGCAGCGTAGACGCGTCTGGCGGGAGTTTCAATGAGCAGTTCTTC
CDR3: CASSVDASGGSFNEQFF

V: TRBV10-3
D: .
J: TRBJ1-3
size: .
DNA: TGTGCCATCAGTGGGACAGAACTAGACTCTGGAAACACCATATATTTT
CDR3: CAISGTELDSGNTIYF

V: TRBV4-1
D: .
J: TRBJ1-2
size: .
DNA: TGCGCCAGCAGCCAAGATCATAGTAGCGGCTACACCTTC
CDR3: CASSQDHSSGYTF

V: TRBV13
D: TRBD2
J: TRBJ2-6
size: .
DNA: TGTGCCAGCAGCTTAGGCCCGATGAGAACGGGGGGGCGTGGGGCCAACGTCCTGACTTTC
CDR3: CASSLGPMRTGGRGANVLTF

V: TRBV9
D: .
J: TRBJ1-1
size: once
DNA: TGTGCCAGCAGCGTAGTTCAGGGCGGTATTGAAGCTTTCTTT
CDR3: CASSVVQGGIEAFF

V: TRBV12-3/TRBV12-4
D: TRBD2
J: TRBJ2-1
size: .
DNA: TGTGCCAGCACCGAAAGCGGGACTCGCCAGTTCTTC
CDR3: CASTESGTRQFF